Listed below are T cell receptor beta chains from one sample, sequenced in a study of blood T cell repertoires in COVID-19. Assay used: immunoSEQ multiplex PCR; TCRdb lists only in-frame clones, some missing. The sample shows about 190,000 clones, around 90% of them seen only once. Material: peripheral blood. The receptors were gathered from a man aged 50-59 years with acute or convalescent COVID-19. Each CDR3 is given with its conserved first and last residue. Each record gives: J gene, clone size, D gene, V gene, CDR3 DNA, CDR3 protein. The D gene is left open where the match is weak. The size field is filled for only some rows; it gives once, few, many or a size class.

TRBJ2-3 - - TRBV3-1/TRBV3-2 TGTGCCAGCAGCCCGACAGCCGAGGATACGCAGTATTTT CASSPTAEDTQYF
TRBJ1-3 - TRBD1 TRBV19 TGTGCCAGTAGTATACGACAGGGGGCTTCTGGAAACACCATATATTTT CASSIRQGASGNTIYF
TRBJ1-1 - - TRBV19 TGTGCCAGTAGTCCCTCTATGACTGAAGCTTTCTTT CASSPSMTEAFF
TRBJ1-1 - TRBD1 TRBV6-6 TGTGCCAGCAGTTACTCGCCTCCCACAGGGGGTACTGAAGCTTTCTTT CASSYSPPTGGTEAFF
TRBJ2-1 - - TRBV6-6 TGTGCCAGCAGTTTATACGACAGCTACAATGAGCAGTTCTTC CASSLYDSYNEQFF
TRBJ2-5 - - TRBV7-6 TGTGCCAGCAGCGCACCCACGCGAGGGCAGGGGGAGACCCAGTACTTC CASSAPTRGQGETQYF
TRBJ2-5 - - TRBV11-1 TGTGCCAGCAGCCCGCGGATAGCAGAACAAGAGACCCAGTACTTC CASSPRIAEQETQYF
TRBJ2-2 - - TRBV18 TGTGCCAGCTCCTCGGGGTACACCGGGGAGCTGTTTTTT CASSSGYTGELFF
TRBJ2-2 - TRBD1 TRBV6-2/TRBV6-3 TGTGCCAGCAGTTCGGGACAGGGCACCGGGGAGCTGTTTTTT CASSSGQGTGELFF
TRBJ1-6 - TRBD1 TRBV7-9 TGTGCCAGCAGCTCCGGACAGGGGCCCTATAATTCACCCCTCCACTTT CASSSGQGPYNSPLHF
TRBJ1-1 - - TRBV29-1 TGCAGCGTTGTTAGAGGGAACACTGAAGCTTTCTTT CSVVRGNTEAFF
TRBJ2-1 few - TRBV18 TGTGCCAGCTCACCCACGAGGAGCTCCTACAATGAGCAGTTCTTC CASSPTRSSYNEQFF
TRBJ2-2 - TRBD2 TRBV15 TGTGCCACCAGCAGAGATTCTAGCGGGAACACCGGGGAGCTGTTTTTT CATSRDSSGNTGELFF
TRBJ2-2 - - TRBV18 TGTGCCAGCTCACCAGAGGCACTGGAGCTGTTTTTT CASSPEALELFF
TRBJ2-1 - TRBD2 TRBV7-8 TGTGCCAGCAGCTTAGGGACTAGTACCGACGCCTACAATGAGCAGTTCTTC CASSLGTSTDAYNEQFF
TRBJ2-5 - TRBD2 TRBV6-6 TGTGCCAGCAGTACCAGCTGGGGGGGTCAAGAGACCCAGTACTTC CASSTSWGGQETQYF
TRBJ1-6 - - TRBV6-2/TRBV6-3 TGTGCCAGCAGTTACACGAGGGTGATTTCACCCCTCCACTTT CASSYTRVISPLHF
TRBJ2-7 - - TRBV11-2 TGTGCCAGCAGCTTAAAGGCCTCAGGCTCCTACGAGCAGTACTTC CASSLKASGSYEQYF
TRBJ1-1 - - TRBV18 TGTGCCAGCTCAGAGGGCGGGAACACTGAAGCTTTCTTT CASSEGGNTEAFF
TRBJ2-6 - - TRBV5-1 TGCGCCAGCAGCTTGGTATTGTCTACCGGGGCCAACGTCCTGACTTTC CASSLVLSTGANVLTF
TRBJ2-3 - TRBD2 TRBV7-2 TGTGCCAGCAGCTTAGGCGGGGGGCACACAGATACGCAGTATTTT CASSLGGGHTDTQYF
TRBJ1-1 - - TRBV3-1/TRBV3-2 TGTGCCAGCGAAGCCAGGGGCGGTGACACTGAAGCTTTCTTT CASEARGGDTEAFF
TRBJ2-2 - TRBD2 TRBV19 TGTGCCAGTAGCAGTAGCGGGAGGGTCCCCACCGGGGAGCTGTTTTTT CASSSSGRVPTGELFF
TRBJ2-1 once TRBD2 TRBV11-1 TGTGCCAGCAGCGACGGGACTAGCGCGTACAATGAGCAGTTCTTC CASSDGTSAYNEQFF
TRBJ1-5 - TRBD1 TRBV30 TGTGCCTGGACCCCGGGACAGGGGGCTGGGGAGCCCCAGCATTTT CAWTPGQGAGEPQHF
TRBJ1-5 - TRBD1 TRBV4-1 TGCGCCAGCAGCCAAACCGGGACAGGGAATCAGCCCCAGCATTTT CASSQTGTGNQPQHF
TRBJ1-6 - TRBD1 TRBV2 TGTGCCAGCAGGCCCAGCACAGGGGGCGGCTCACCCCTCCACTTT CASRPSTGGGSPLHF
TRBJ1-5 - - TRBV7-9 TGTGCCAGCAGCTTAGGTGGGAAGGGGCAGCCCCAGCATTTT CASSLGGKGQPQHF
TRBJ2-1 - - TRBV10-3 TGTGCCATCAGTAGGGGGACGGCGGATGAGCAGTTCTTC CAISRGTADEQFF
TRBJ2-3 - TRBD2 TRBV10-2 TGCGCCAGCAGTGAGTCGAAACTAGCGGGAGTAGATACGCAGTATTTT CASSESKLAGVDTQYF
TRBJ2-6 - TRBD2 TRBV2 TGTGCCAGCAGGATGGGACTAGCGGGTGGGGCCAACGTCCTGACTTTC CASRMGLAGGANVLTF
TRBJ2-1 - TRBD2 TRBV3-1/TRBV3-2 TGTGCCAGCAGCCATTCCTCCTCGGGGGGTTTGTTCTTC CASSHSSSGGLFF
TRBJ2-5 - TRBD1 TRBV2 TGTGCCAGCAGCGATTGGGACAGGGGGTACCAAGAGACCCAGTACTTC CASSDWDRGYQETQYF
TRBJ2-7 - TRBD2 TRBV7-9 TGTGCCAGCAGCCAAAAAGGGACTAGCGGGATGGGCGAGCAGTACTTC CASSQKGTSGMGEQYF
TRBJ2-1 - - TRBV2 TGTGCCAGCAGTGAAGCCCCCAGAGAGCAGTTCTTC CASSEAPREQFF
TRBJ1-5 - TRBD1 TRBV5-1 TGCGCCAGCAGCGCCGGACAGGGGGGTCAGCCCCAGCATTTT CASSAGQGGQPQHF
TRBJ1-5 - TRBD1 TRBV6-5 TGTGCCAGCAGTTACTCTGGGACAGGGAGTCAGCCCCAGCATTTT CASSYSGTGSQPQHF
TRBJ1-6 once - TRBV12-3/TRBV12-4 TGTGCCAGCAGTTTCAGCGGCTCACCCCTCCACTTT CASSFSGSPLHF
TRBJ2-5 - TRBD2 TRBV4-2 TGTGCCAGCAGCGCGGGGGAAAAAGAGACCCAGTACTTC CASSAGEKETQYF
TRBJ1-2 - - TRBV13 TGTGCCAGCAGCGCTAGGGGTTGGGGCTACACCTTC CASSARGWGYTF
TRBJ2-3 - - TRBV20-1 TGCAGTGCTAGTAGTTCGTCGGACTTGTGGTCAGATACGCAGTATTTT CSASSSSDLWSDTQYF
TRBJ1-4 once TRBD1 TRBV5-6 TGTGCCAGCAGCTTCGCGGGACAGGGATTTGAAAAACTGTTTTTT CASSFAGQGFEKLFF
TRBJ1-4 - TRBD1 TRBV9 TGTGCCAGCAGCGTAGGTAGAGGGGGCATTAATGAAAAACTGTTTTTT CASSVGRGGINEKLFF
TRBJ2-1 - - TRBV5-4 TGTGCCAGCAGCTTAGGGGGAAGTATGGCGAATGAGCAGTTCTTC CASSLGGSMANEQFF
TRBJ2-2 - TRBD2 TRBV28 TGTGCCAGCAGTTTGAGTGGGGTTAGCGGGAGACGCACCGGGGAGCTGTTTTTT CASSLSGVSGRRTGELFF
TRBJ2-7 - TRBD2 TRBV6-5 TGTGCCAGCAGTTACTCACTAGCGGGCTCCTACGAGCAGTACTTC CASSYSLAGSYEQYF
TRBJ1-6 - - TRBV5-6 TGTGCCAGCAGCTTGAGGGGGATTTCACCCCTCCACTTT CASSLRGISPLHF
TRBJ2-1 - - TRBV5-1 TGCGCCAGCAGCGCGGGACGAGGCCCCTACAATGAGCAGTTCTTC CASSAGRGPYNEQFF